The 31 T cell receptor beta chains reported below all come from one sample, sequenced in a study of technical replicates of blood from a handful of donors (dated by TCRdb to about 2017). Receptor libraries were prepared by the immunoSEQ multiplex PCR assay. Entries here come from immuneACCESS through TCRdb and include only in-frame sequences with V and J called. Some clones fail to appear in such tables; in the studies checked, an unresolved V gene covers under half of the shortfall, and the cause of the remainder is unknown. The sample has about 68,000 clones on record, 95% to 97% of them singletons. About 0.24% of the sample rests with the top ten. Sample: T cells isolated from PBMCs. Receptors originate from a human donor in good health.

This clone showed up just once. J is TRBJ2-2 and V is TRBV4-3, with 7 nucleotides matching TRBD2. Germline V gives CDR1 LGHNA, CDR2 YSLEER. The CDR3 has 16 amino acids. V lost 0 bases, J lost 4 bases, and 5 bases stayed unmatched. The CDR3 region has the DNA TGCGCCAGCAGCCAAGAGGGGAGCGGGGTCACCGGGGAGCTGTTTTTT. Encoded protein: CASSQEGSGVTGELFF.

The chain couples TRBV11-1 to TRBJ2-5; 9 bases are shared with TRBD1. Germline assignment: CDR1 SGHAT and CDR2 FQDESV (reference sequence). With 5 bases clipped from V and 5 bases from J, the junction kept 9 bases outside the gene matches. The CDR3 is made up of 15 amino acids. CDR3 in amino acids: CASSPRDRARETQYF. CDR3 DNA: TGTGCCAGCAGCCCACGGGACAGGGCCAGGGAGACCCAGTACTTC.

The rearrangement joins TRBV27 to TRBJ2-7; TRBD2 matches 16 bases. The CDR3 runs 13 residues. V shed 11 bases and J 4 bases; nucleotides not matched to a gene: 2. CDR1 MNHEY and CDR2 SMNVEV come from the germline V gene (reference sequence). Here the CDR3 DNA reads TGTGCCGTGGGACTAGCGGGAGGGTACGAGCAGTACTTC. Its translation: CAVGLAGGYEQYF.

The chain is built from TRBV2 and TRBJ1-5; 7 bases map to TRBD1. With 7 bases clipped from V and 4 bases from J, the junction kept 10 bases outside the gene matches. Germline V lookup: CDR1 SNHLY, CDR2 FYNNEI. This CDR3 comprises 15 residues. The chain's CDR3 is CASTPGQVNNQPQHF. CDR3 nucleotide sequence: TGTGCCAGCACCCCAGGACAGGTTAATAATCAGCCCCAGCATTTT.

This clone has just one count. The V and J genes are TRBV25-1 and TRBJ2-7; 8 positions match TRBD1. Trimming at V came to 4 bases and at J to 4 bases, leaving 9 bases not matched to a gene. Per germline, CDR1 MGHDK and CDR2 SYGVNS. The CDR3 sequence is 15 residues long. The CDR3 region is CASSARDRYPYEQYF. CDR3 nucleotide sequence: TGTGCCAGCAGTGCCAGGGACAGGTACCCGTACGAGCAGTACTTC.

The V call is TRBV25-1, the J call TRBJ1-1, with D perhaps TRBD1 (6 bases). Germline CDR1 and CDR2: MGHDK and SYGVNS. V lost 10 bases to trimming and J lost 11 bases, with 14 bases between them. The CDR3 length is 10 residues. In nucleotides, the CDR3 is TGTGCCACCGTAGGACAGCGGGCTTTCTTT. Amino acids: CATVGQRAFF.

The CDR3 DNA reads TGTGCCAGCAGGGCGGGGGTAGCGGGAGCATTGGCGGATGAGCAGTTCTTC. Translating it yields CASRAGVAGALADEQFF. The V and J genes are TRBV7-7 and TRBJ2-1; 9 bases match TRBD2. Germline V gene sequence: CDR1 SSHAT, CDR2 FNYEAQ (reference sequence). The CDR3 totals 17 residues. J was trimmed by 8 bases and V by 6 bases; bases with no gene match: 17.

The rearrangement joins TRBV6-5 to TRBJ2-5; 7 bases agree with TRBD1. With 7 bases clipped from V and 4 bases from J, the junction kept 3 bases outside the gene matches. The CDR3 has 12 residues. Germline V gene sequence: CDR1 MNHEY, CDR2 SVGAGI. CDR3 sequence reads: CASTPGGETQYF. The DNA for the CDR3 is TGTGCCAGCACCCCAGGGGGAGAGACCCAGTACTTC.

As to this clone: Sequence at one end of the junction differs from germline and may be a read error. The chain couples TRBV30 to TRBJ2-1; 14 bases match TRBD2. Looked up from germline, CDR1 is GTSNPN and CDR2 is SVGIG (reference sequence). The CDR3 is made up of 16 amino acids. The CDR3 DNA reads TGTGCCTGGAGTGTGGGACTAGCGGGAGATTACATTGAGCAGTTCTTC. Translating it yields CAWSVGLAGDYIEQFF.

CDR3 DNA: TGTGCCAGCAGCCTCGGACTAGCGGGGTTCACCGGGGAGCTGTTTTTT. Its translation: CASSLGLAGFTGELFF. The chain employs TRBV2 and TRBJ2-2, with 12 bases matching TRBD2. V was clipped by 6 bases and J by 4 bases; unmatched bases: 6. CDR1 and CDR2 from the germline V gene are SNHLY and FYNNEI. CDR3 length: 16 amino acids.

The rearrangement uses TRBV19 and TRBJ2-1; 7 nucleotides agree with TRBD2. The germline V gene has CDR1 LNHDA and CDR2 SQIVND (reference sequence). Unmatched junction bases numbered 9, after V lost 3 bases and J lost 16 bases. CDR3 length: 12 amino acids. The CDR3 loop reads CASSIGGGIIFF. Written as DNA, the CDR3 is TGTGCCAGTAGTATCGGGGGAGGGATCATATTCTTC.

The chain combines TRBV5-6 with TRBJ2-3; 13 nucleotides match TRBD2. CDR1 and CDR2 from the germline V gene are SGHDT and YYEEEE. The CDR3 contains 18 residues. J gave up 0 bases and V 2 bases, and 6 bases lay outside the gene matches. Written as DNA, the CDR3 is TGTGCCAGCAGCTTTAGGACTAGCGGGAGTATAAGCACAGATACGCAGTATTTT. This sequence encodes CASSFRTSGSISTDTQYF.

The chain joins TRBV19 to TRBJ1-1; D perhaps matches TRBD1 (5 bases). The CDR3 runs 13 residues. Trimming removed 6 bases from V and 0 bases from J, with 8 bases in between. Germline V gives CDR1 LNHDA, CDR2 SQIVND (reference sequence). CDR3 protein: CASRDNMNTEAFF. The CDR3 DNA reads TGTGCCAGTAGGGACAACATGAACACTGAAGCTTTCTTT.

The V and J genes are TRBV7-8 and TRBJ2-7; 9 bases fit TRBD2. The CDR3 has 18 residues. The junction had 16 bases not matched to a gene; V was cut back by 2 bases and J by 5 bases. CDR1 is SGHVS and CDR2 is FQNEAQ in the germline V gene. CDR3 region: CASSLRLAVSGLWHEQYF. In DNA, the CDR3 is TGTGCCAGCAGCTTACGACTAGCGGTATCGGGGCTTTGGCACGAGCAGTACTTC.

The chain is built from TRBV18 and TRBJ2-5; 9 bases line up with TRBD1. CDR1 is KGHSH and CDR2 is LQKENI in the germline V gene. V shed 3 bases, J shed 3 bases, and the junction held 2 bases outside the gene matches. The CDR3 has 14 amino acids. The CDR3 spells CASSPRQGEETQYF. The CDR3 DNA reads TGTGCCAGCTCACCGCGACAGGGGGAAGAGACCCAGTACTTC.

The CDR3 protein is CASSDMGGNWMNTEAFF. CDR3 bases: TGTGCCAGCAGTGACATGGGGGGGAATTGGATGAACACTGAAGCTTTCTTT. V usage is TRBV6-4 and J usage is TRBJ1-1, with D possibly matching TRBD1 (5 bases). V was cut by 2 bases and J by 0 bases, with 16 bases left in between. The CDR3 has 17 residues. Germline V gives CDR1 MRHNA, CDR2 SNTAGT.

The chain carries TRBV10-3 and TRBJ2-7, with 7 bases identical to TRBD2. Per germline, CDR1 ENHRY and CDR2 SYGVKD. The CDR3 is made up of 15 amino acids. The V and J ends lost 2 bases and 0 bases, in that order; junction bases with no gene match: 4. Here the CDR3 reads CAISEPGGSSYEQYF. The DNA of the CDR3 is TGTGCCATCAGTGAGCCGGGCGGGAGCTCCTACGAGCAGTACTTC.

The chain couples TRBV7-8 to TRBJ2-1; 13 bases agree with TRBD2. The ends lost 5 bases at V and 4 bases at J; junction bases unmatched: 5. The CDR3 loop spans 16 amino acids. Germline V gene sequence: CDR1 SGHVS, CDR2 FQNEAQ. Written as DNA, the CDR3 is TGTGCCAGCAGCCCCGGGACTAGCGGGATATACAATGAGCAGTTCTTC. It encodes CASSPGTSGIYNEQFF.

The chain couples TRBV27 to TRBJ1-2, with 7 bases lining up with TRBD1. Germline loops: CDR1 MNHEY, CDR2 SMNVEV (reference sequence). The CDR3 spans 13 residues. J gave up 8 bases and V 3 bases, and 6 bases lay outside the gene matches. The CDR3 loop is CASSLRGRGGYTF. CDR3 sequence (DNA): TGTGCCAGCAGTTTGAGGGGGCGGGGCGGCTACACCTTC.

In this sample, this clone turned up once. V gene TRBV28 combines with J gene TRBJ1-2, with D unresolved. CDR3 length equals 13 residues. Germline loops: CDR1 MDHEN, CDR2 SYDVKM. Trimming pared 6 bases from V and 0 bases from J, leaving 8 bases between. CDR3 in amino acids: CASSQPANYGYTF. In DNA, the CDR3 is TGTGCCAGCAGCCAACCAGCTAACTATGGCTACACCTTC.

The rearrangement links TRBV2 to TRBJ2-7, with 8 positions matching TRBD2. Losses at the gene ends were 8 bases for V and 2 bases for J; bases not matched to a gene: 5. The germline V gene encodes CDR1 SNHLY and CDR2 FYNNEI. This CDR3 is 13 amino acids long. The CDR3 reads CASLPGGPYEQYF. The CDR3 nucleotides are TGTGCCAGCCTTCCGGGAGGGCCCTACGAGCAGTACTTC.

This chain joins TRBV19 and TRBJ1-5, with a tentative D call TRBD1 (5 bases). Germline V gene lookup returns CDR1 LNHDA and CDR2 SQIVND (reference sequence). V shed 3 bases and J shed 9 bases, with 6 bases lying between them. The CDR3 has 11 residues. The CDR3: CASSIQGPQHF. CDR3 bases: TGTGCCAGTAGTATCCAGGGGCCCCAGCATTTT.

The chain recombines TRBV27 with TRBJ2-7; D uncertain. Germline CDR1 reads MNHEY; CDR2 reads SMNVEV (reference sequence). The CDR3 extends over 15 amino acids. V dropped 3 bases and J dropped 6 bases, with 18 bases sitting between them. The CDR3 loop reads CASSFTTLGPSEQYF. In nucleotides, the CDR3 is TGTGCCAGCAGTTTCACTACCCTTGGCCCCAGCGAGCAGTACTTC.

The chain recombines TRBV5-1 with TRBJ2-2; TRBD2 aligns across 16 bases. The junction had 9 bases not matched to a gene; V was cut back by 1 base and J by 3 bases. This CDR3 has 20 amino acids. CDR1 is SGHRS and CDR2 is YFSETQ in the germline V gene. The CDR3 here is CASSLTGLAGGVGDTGELFF. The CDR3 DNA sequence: TGCGCCAGCAGCTTGACGGGACTAGCGGGAGGGGTAGGCGACACCGGGGAGCTGTTTTTT.

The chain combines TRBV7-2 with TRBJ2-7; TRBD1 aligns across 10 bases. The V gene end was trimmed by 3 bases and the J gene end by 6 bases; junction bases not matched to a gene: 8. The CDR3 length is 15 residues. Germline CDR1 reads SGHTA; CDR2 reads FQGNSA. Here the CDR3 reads CASSFPGQGPAEQYF. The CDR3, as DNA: TGTGCCAGCAGCTTTCCGGGACAGGGGCCCGCCGAGCAGTACTTC.

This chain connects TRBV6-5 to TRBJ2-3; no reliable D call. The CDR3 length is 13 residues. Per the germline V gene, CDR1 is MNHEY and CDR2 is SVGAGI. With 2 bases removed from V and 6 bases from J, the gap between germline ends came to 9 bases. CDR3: CASSYPTPDTQYF. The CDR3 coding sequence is TGTGCCAGCAGTTACCCTACTCCCGATACGCAGTATTTT.

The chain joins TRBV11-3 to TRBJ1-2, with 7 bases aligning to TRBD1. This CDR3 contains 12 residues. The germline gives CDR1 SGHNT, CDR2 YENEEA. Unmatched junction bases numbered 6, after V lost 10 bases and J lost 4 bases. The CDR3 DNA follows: TGTGCCATCCGACAGGGAGGCTATGGCTACACCTTC. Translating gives CAIRQGGYGYTF.

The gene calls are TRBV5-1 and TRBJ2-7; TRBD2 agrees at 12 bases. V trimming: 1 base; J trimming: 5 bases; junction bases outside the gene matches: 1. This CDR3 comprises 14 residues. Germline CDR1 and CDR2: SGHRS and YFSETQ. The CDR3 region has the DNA TGCGCCAGCAGCTTGACTAGCGGGAGGAACGAGCAGTACTTC. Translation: CASSLTSGRNEQYF.

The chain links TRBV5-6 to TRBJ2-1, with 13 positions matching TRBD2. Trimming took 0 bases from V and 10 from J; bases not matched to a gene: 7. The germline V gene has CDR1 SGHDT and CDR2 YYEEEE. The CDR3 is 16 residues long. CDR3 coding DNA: TGTGCCAGCAGCTTGGCCCCACTAGCGGGAGGGCACGAGCAGTTCTTC. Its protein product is CASSLAPLAGGHEQFF.

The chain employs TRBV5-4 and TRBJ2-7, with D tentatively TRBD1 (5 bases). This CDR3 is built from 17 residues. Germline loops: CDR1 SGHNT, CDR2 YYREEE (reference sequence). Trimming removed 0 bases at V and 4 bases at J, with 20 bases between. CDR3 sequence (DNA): TGTGCCAGCAGCTTGGATGCGTCGCACAGGACCGTTTACGAGCAGTACTTC. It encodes CASSLDASHRTVYEQYF.

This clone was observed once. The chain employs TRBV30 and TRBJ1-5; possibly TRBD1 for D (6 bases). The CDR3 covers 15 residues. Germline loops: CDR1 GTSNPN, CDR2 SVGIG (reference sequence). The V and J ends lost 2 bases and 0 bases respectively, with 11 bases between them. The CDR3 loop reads CAWSRRTVSNQPQHF. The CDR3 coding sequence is TGTGCCTGGAGTAGAAGGACAGTTAGCAATCAGCCCCAGCATTTT. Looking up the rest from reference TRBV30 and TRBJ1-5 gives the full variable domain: SQTIHQWPATLVQPVGSPLSLECTVEGTSNPNLYWYRQAAGRGLQLLFYSVGIGQISSEVPQNLSASRPQDRQFILSSKKLLLSDSGFYLCAWSRRTVSNQPQHFGDGTRLSIL.